These 25 T cell receptor beta chains came from one sample sequenced in a study of beta chain features in type 1 diabetes. The antigens of these receptors remain unknown. Study-level findings and limits: When Type 1 diabetes patients were examined, their TCRB CDR3s proved moderately but significantly shorter in all four CD4+ subsets.

The authors reverse transcribed all of the isolated RNA, so sequencing captured expressed TCRB transcripts. The data were produced by immunoSEQ multiplex PCR, yet TCRdb's version contains in-frame clones alone and is incomplete. The sample consists of some 110,000 clones, roughly 15% of them appearing once. The sequenced sample was central memory CD4+ T cells from blood. These receptors all come from a man aged 30-40 years with type 1 diabetes.

The chain couples TRBV9 to TRBJ2-5; D not resolved. V was cut by 4 bases and J by 4 bases, with 20 bases left in between. The CDR3 covers 16 residues. Germline-derived CDR1 and CDR2 are SGDLS and YYNGEE. Here the CDR3 reads CASSFRGYESGETQYF. In nucleotides, the CDR3 is TGTGCCAGCAGCTTCAGAGGATACGAGTCGGGAGAGACCCAGTACTTC.

J is TRBJ2-7 and V is TRBV2, with TRBD1 as a possible D gene (5 bases). V lost 6 bases, J lost 3 bases, and 6 bases lay in between. From germline, CDR1 is SNHLY and CDR2 FYNNEI. CDR3 length: 11 amino acids. The CDR3 nucleotides are TGTGCCAGCAGGACAGACTACGAGCAGTACTTC. Translated: CASRTDYEQYF.

This rearrangement joins TRBV19 to TRBJ1-1; 12 bases line up with TRBD1. This CDR3 is built from 15 residues. V was clipped by 6 bases and J by 0 bases; unmatched bases: 2. Germline assignment: CDR1 LNHDA and CDR2 SQIVND (reference sequence). Here the CDR3 reads CASRGQGAMNTEAFF. For the CDR3, the DNA is TGTGCCAGTAGGGGACAGGGGGCCATGAACACTGAAGCTTTCTTT.

V usage is TRBV4-3 and J usage is TRBJ2-3; D assignment may be TRBD1 or TRBD2 (6 bases each). V was pared by 0 bases and J by 8 bases, with 18 bases between. Looked up from germline, CDR1 is LGHNA and CDR2 is YSLEER. The CDR3 has 16 amino acids. CDR3 sequence reads: CASSQDRGLSQGTQYF. The DNA for the CDR3 is TGCGCCAGCAGCCAAGATAGGGGACTCTCACAGGGTACGCAGTATTTT.

The rearrangement uses TRBV28 and TRBJ1-1, with D perhaps matching TRBD1 (5 bases). Looked up from germline, CDR1 is MDHEN and CDR2 is SYDVKM. This CDR3 is built from 12 residues. Trimming removed 4 bases at V and 10 bases at J, with 13 bases between. As DNA, the CDR3 is TGTGCCAGCAGTTCGCCTCCCGGGGGAGCTTTCTTT. Protein: CASSSPPGGAFF.

This sequence joins TRBV10-3 and TRBJ2-7; 12 bases map to TRBD1. Germline V gene lookup returns CDR1 ENHRY and CDR2 SYGVKD. The junction had 9 bases not matched to a gene; V was cut back by 10 bases and J by 2 bases. CDR3 length: 15 residues. For the CDR3, the DNA is TGTGCCACCAAGGGACAGGGGGCGATTGCCTACGAGCAGTACTTC. Encoded protein: CATKGQGAIAYEQYF.

The chain joins TRBV4-3 to TRBJ2-3; TRBD1 might be the D (5 bases). Germline V gene data show CDR1 as LGHNA and CDR2 as YSLEER. The CDR3 sequence is 14 residues long. V lost 3 bases and J 1 base, leaving 8 bases between the germline ends. DNA for the CDR3: TGCGCCAGCAGCCAGGTGACAGGCACAGATACGCAGTATTTT. It yields the protein CASSQVTGTDTQYF.

There are a few counts of this clone. This chain links TRBV6-5 with TRBJ2-1, with 7 bases that match TRBD1. J lost 5 bases, V lost 7 bases, and 5 bases had no gene match. The CDR3 covers 13 residues. CDR1 and CDR2 (germline): MNHEY, SVGAGI. The CDR3 region is CASTGQAHNEQFF. CDR3 nucleotides: TGTGCCAGCACCGGACAGGCGCACAATGAGCAGTTCTTC.

CDR3 protein: CASSLQEGQGGKLFF. CDR3 DNA sequence: TGTGCCAGCAGCCTCCAAGAAGGACAGGGTGGAAAACTGTTTTTT. The J gene is TRBJ1-4, the V gene TRBV7-2; 8 bases fit TRBD1. V gave up 5 bases and J gave up 10 bases; unmatched junction bases: 12. Germline loops: CDR1 SGHTA, CDR2 FQGNSA. The CDR3 totals 15 residues. The whole variable domain, remainder taken from reference TRBV7-2 and TRBJ1-4, is GAGVSQSPSNKVTEKGKDVELRCDPISGHTALYWYRQSLGQGLEFLIYFQGNSAPDKSGLPSDRFSAERTGGSVSTLTIQRTQQEDSAVYLCASSLQEGQGGKLFFGSGTQLSVL.

This clone was detected only a few times. The V gene is TRBV6-6, the J gene TRBJ1-1; TRBD1 is a possible D gene (5 bases). Germline V CDR1 and CDR2: MNHNY, SVGAGI (reference sequence). The CDR3 covers 14 residues. V was cut by 2 bases and J by 7 bases, with 14 bases left in between. DNA of the CDR3: TGTGCCAGCAGTTACGGGGTGCGAGGGGATGAAGCTTTCTTT. The encoded protein is CASSYGVRGDEAFF.

This clone was found many times. The chain couples TRBV13 to TRBJ2-3; 13 bases map to TRBD2. CDR1 and CDR2 (germline): PRHDT, FYEKMQ (reference sequence). The CDR3 extends over 18 amino acids. With V trimmed by 4 bases and J by 2 bases, 9 bases remained unmatched. The CDR3 sequence: CASSSRGTSGVNTDTQYF. Written as DNA, the CDR3 is TGTGCCAGCAGCTCCAGAGGGACTAGCGGGGTGAACACAGATACGCAGTATTTT.

This chain uses TRBV29-1 with TRBJ1-1, with no clear D. CDR3 length equals 14 residues. The V end lost 2 bases, the J end lost 0 bases, and 10 bases lay between the germline ends. Germline CDR1 reads SQVTM; CDR2 reads ANQGSEA. The CDR3 coding sequence is TGCAGCGTTGAAAAAAGAGGAGTGAACACTGAAGCTTTCTTT. Its translation is CSVEKRGVNTEAFF.

This CDR3 reads CASSPGRPGSTQYF. Written as DNA, the CDR3 is TGTGCCAGCAGCCCGGGACGGCCTGGGTCGACCCAGTACTTC. V is TRBV11-2 and J is TRBJ2-5; possibly TRBD1 or TRBD2 for D (5 bases each). CDR3 size: 14 residues. Trimming shortened V by 5 bases and J by 7 bases, and 17 bases separated the two germline ends. Germline V CDR1 and CDR2: SGHAT, FQNNGV.

The CDR3 DNA follows: TGTGCCAGCAGTGAAGAAGGCAGGGAGAACTCTGGGGCCAACGTCCTGACTTTC. It is translated as CASSEEGRENSGANVLTF. The V call is TRBV6-1, the J call TRBJ2-6; possibly TRBD1 or TRBD2 for D (5 bases each). V was clipped by 1 base and J by 0 bases, with 13 bases between them. The CDR3 is 18 amino acids. CDR1 and CDR2 from the germline V gene are MNHNS and SASEGT.

This clone was picked up a small number of times. The rearrangement joins TRBV10-3 to TRBJ2-7; 9 bases align to TRBD1. This CDR3 is 14 amino acids long. From germline, CDR1 is ENHRY and CDR2 SYGVKD. J lost 2 bases, V lost 6 bases, and 5 bases had no gene match. CDR3 coding DNA: TGTGCCATCAGATCGGGACAGGGAGCCTACGAGCAGTACTTC. This sequence encodes CAIRSGQGAYEQYF.

J is TRBJ2-1 and V is TRBV7-2; 7 bases map to TRBD1. Germline CDR1 SGHTA, CDR2 FQGNSA. With 5 bases clipped from V and 3 bases from J, the junction kept 1 base outside the gene matches. CDR3 length: 13 amino acids. DNA of the CDR3: TGTGCCAGCAGCCGGGACAGCTACAATGAGCAGTTCTTC. Encoded protein: CASSRDSYNEQFF.

V is TRBV29-1 and J is TRBJ2-7, with 7 bases identical to TRBD2. The CDR3 has 16 amino acids. Germline V lookup: CDR1 SQVTM, CDR2 ANQGSEA. J lost 4 bases, V lost 4 bases, and 16 bases had no gene match. The CDR3 sequence: CSVGEIASGSLYEQYF. The DNA for the CDR3 is TGCAGCGTTGGAGAGATTGCTAGCGGTTCCTTATACGAGCAGTACTTC.

This clone showed up just a few times. The chain combines TRBV30 with TRBJ2-5, with unresolved D. Germline V gene lookup returns CDR1 GTSNPN and CDR2 SVGIG (reference sequence). V lost 2 bases and J 2 bases, leaving 9 bases between the germline ends. The CDR3 consists of 13 residues. The chain's CDR3 is CAWSSHYQETQYF. The DNA for the CDR3 is TGTGCCTGGAGTTCACACTATCAAGAGACCCAGTACTTC.

This chain uses TRBV30 with TRBJ1-6; D remains unclear. Trimming took off 2 bases at V and 0 bases at J, with 11 bases between the two ends. The germline V gene has CDR1 GTSNPN and CDR2 SVGIG (reference sequence). The CDR3 has 16 residues. The CDR3 nucleotides are TGTGCCTGGAGTTTGGCCGCTAGCTCCTATAATTCACCCCTCCACTTT. Translated, it gives CAWSLAASSYNSPLHF.

Only a few counts were recorded for this clone. This chain connects TRBV4-3 to TRBJ2-2, with D unresolved. Trimming stripped 0 bases from V and 2 bases from J, with 19 bases between. The CDR3 consists of 19 residues. Germline values: CDR1 LGHNA, CDR2 YSLEER. The CDR3 sequence: CASSQDLRMGRLNTGELFF. The DNA of the CDR3 is TGCGCCAGCAGCCAAGACCTCCGCATGGGTCGTCTTAACACCGGGGAGCTGTTTTTT.

Only a few counts were recorded for this clone. This chain joins TRBV27 and TRBJ2-1, with 9 nucleotides matching TRBD1. V gave up 6 bases and J gave up 6 bases; unmatched junction bases: 3. Germline lookup yields CDR1 MNHEY and CDR2 SMNVEV (reference sequence). The CDR3 sequence is 13 residues long. The CDR3 is CASRRTGVNEQFF. The CDR3 bases are TGTGCCAGCAGGAGGACAGGGGTCAATGAGCAGTTCTTC.

This clone appeared a few times. V usage is TRBV5-1 and J usage is TRBJ2-3, with no clear D. Germline V gene data show CDR1 as SGHRS and CDR2 as YFSETQ. V shed 5 bases and J shed 6 bases, with 10 bases lying between them. The CDR3 totals 12 residues. The CDR3 DNA reads TGCGCCAGCAGGATGACTGCGGATACGCAGTATTTT. It yields the protein CASRMTADTQYF.

V usage is TRBV5-4 and J usage is TRBJ2-2, with D perhaps matching TRBD1 (5 bases). The V end lost 5 bases, the J end lost 2 bases, and 13 bases lay between the germline ends. Germline V CDR1 and CDR2: SGHNT, YYREEE (reference sequence). This CDR3 has 15 residues. The chain's CDR3 is CASSFDSPNTGELFF. In DNA, the CDR3 is TGTGCCAGCAGTTTCGACAGCCCTAACACCGGGGAGCTGTTTTTT.

The chain has TRBV7-3 and TRBJ2-3; 8 bases are shared with TRBD1. The CDR3 covers 13 residues. The germline V gene encodes CDR1 SGHTA and CDR2 FQGTGA. V shed 5 bases, J shed 5 bases, and the junction held 3 bases outside the gene matches. The CDR3, as DNA: TGTGCCAGCAGCCCGACAGGGGTAGATACGCAGTATTTT. As protein: CASSPTGVDTQYF. The whole variable domain, filled in from reference TRBV7-3 and TRBJ2-3, reads GAGVSQTPSNKVTEKGKYVELRCDPISGHTALYWYRQSLGQGPEFLIYFQGTGAADDSGLPNDRFFAVRPEGSVSTLKIQRTERGDSAVYLCASSPTGVDTQYFGPGTRLTVL.

There are a few counts of this clone. This sequence joins TRBV7-2 and TRBJ2-5; TRBD1 aligns across 7 bases. This CDR3 is built from 14 residues. J gave up 5 bases and V 6 bases, and 9 bases lay outside the gene matches. The V gene's germline CDR1 is SGHTA and CDR2 FQGNSA. The CDR3 here is CASSYDRAYETQYF. The CDR3 nucleotides are TGTGCCAGCAGTTACGACAGGGCATATGAGACCCAGTACTTC. Looking up the rest from reference TRBV7-2 and TRBJ2-5 gives the full variable domain: GAGVSQSPSNKVTEKGKDVELRCDPISGHTALYWYRQSLGQGLEFLIYFQGNSAPDKSGLPSDRFSAERTGGSVSTLTIQRTQQEDSAVYLCASSYDRAYETQYFGPGTRLLVL.